The text below deals with one T cell receptor beta chain. The antigen remains undetermined. Produced via immunoSEQ multiplex PCR; TCRdb's table is partial and in-frame only. The sample has about 120,000 clones; 80% to 90% are singletons. Trimming left V 6 bases short and J 4 bases short, with 4 bases between. Germline lookup yields CDR1 DFQATT and CDR2 SNEGSKA (reference sequence). The CDR3 spans 10 residues. This entry belongs to a study of T cell responses to AZD1222 COVID-19 vaccine. At the level of the study: Second-dose schedules of about 4 or about 12 weeks were combined. Overall study results and limits: Unmutated variant regions are reportedly targeted by nearly half of spike-specific TCRs. Spike-specific TCR breadth rose after two AZD1222 doses, and depth rose as well.

This clonotype originated in an adult in good health. Source: peripheral blood, taken on day 0 of AZD1222 vaccination. The chain has TRBV20-1 and TRBJ2-1; D gene ambiguous. This CDR3 is CSAHYNEQFF. The CDR3 region has the DNA TGCAGTGCGCATTACAATGAGCAGTTCTTC.